Shown below are 23 T cell receptor beta chains from a single sample sequenced in a study of T cell changes during pregnancy in multiple sclerosis. Profiling relied on immunoSEQ multiplex PCR, and the TCRdb table lists in-frame clones only, not all of them. The table records about 46,000 clones, around 90% of them present only once. The starting material was CD8+ T cells from peripheral blood mononuclear cells, obtained after pregnancy. The origin of the receptors is a female donor with multiple sclerosis, enrolled in a pregnancy study.

This sequence joins TRBV2 and TRBJ2-1; the match to TRBD2 covers 7 bases. The germline V gene has CDR1 SNHLY and CDR2 FYNNEI. J gave up 5 bases and V 6 bases, and 7 bases lay outside the gene matches. The CDR3 spans 14 residues. The CDR3 spells CASRAGTMDNEQFF. The CDR3 bases are TGTGCCAGCAGAGCCGGGACTATGGACAATGAGCAGTTCTTC.

V and J are TRBV7-9 and TRBJ2-7; 7 bases map to TRBD2. This CDR3 has 16 residues. Trimming removed 1 base from V and 2 bases from J; junction bases left unmatched: 8. Germline values: CDR1 SEHNR, CDR2 FQNEAQ (reference sequence). The CDR3 bases are TGTGCCAGCAGCTTAGGTAGCGGGTACCGAACCTACGAGCAGTACTTC. Translation gives CASSLGSGYRTYEQYF.

This rearrangement joins TRBV9 to TRBJ1-6; 10 positions agree with TRBD1. V was clipped by 4 bases and J by 9 bases; unmatched bases: 7. This CDR3 region has 15 residues. Germline V gene lookup returns CDR1 SGDLS and CDR2 YYNGEE. DNA for the CDR3: TGTGCCAGCAGCCCCCGGGACAGGGGAATTTCACCCCTCCACTTT. This encodes CASSPRDRGISPLHF.

V is TRBV27 and J is TRBJ2-3; the D gene is possibly TRBD1 (6 bases). The V gene lost 0 bases and the J gene lost 7 bases, with 11 bases spanning the gap. Germline assignment: CDR1 MNHEY and CDR2 SMNVEV (reference sequence). The CDR3 length is 14 residues. CDR3 in amino acids: CASSLSGGGNTQYF. As DNA, the CDR3 is TGTGCCAGCAGTTTATCAGGGGGTGGAAATACGCAGTATTTT.

J is TRBJ2-7 and V is TRBV4-1; the D gene is possibly TRBD1 (5 bases). Germline-derived CDR1 and CDR2 are MGHRA and YSYEKL. Deletions cut 0 bases from V and 4 bases from J, with 16 bases between. The CDR3 has 16 amino acids. The CDR3 DNA is TGCGCCAGCAGCCAAGACGATTCGCAGGGCATATACGAGCAGTACTTC. Protein: CASSQDDSQGIYEQYF.

V and J are TRBV5-4 and TRBJ2-1, with TRBD2 identical over 11 bases. The germline V gene has CDR1 SGHNT and CDR2 YYREEE (reference sequence). V dropped 7 bases and J dropped 4; count of bases not matched to a gene: 4. CDR3 length equals 14 residues. The CDR3 is CASATSGEYNEQFF. In DNA form, the CDR3 reads TGTGCCAGCGCGACTAGCGGGGAGTACAATGAGCAGTTCTTC.

V and J are TRBV9 and TRBJ2-7, with D possibly TRBD2 on 6 matching bases. V lost 1 base and J 6 bases, leaving 17 bases between the germline ends. Germline values: CDR1 SGDLS, CDR2 YYNGEE. The CDR3 length is 15 residues. CDR3 sequence: CASSVTGTRDPEQYF. DNA of the CDR3: TGTGCCAGCAGCGTAACCGGGACTCGGGACCCCGAGCAGTACTTC.

The J gene is TRBJ1-2, the V gene TRBV9; D call uncertain. Trimming pared 1 base from V and 1 base from J, leaving 5 bases between. The length of the CDR3 is 13 residues. CDR1 and CDR2 (germline): SGDLS, YYNGEE. The CDR3 here is CASSVSVNYGYTF. For the CDR3, the DNA is TGTGCCAGCAGCGTAAGCGTTAACTATGGCTACACCTTC.

Comments on this clone: The same CDR3 arises from other DNA sequences in this sample as well. The CDR3 loop reads CSAPDSYNEQFF. For the CDR3, the DNA is TGCAGCGCCCCGGACAGCTACAATGAGCAGTTCTTC. The genes are TRBV29-1 and TRBJ2-1; tentative D call: TRBD1 (6 bases). The CDR3 sequence is 12 residues long. Trimming shortened V by 7 bases and J by 3 bases, and 10 bases separated the two germline ends. CDR1 and CDR2 from the germline V gene are SQVTM and ANQGSEA.

This clone has just one count. This chain joins TRBV5-1 and TRBJ1-5, with D uncertain. With 3 bases removed from V and 4 bases from J, the gap between germline ends came to 8 bases. Per the germline V gene, CDR1 is SGHRS and CDR2 is YFSETQ. This CDR3 has 13 residues. The CDR3 is CASSSGVNQPQHF. For the CDR3, the DNA is TGCGCCAGCAGCTCCGGGGTAAATCAGCCCCAGCATTTT.

This clone came up a few times. This chain links TRBV6-4 with TRBJ1-3; D is unclear. CDR3 size: 15 residues. Germline V gene sequence: CDR1 MRHNA, CDR2 SNTAGT. The V and J ends lost 0 bases and 4 bases respectively, with 10 bases between them. CDR3 DNA sequence: TGTGCCAGCAGTGACTCGCAGGCTTCAGGAAACACCATATATTTT. Translation: CASSDSQASGNTIYF.

V is TRBV7-9 and J is TRBJ1-1; 9 bases line up with TRBD1. CDR1 and CDR2 (germline): SEHNR, FQNEAQ (reference sequence). Losses at the gene ends were 6 bases for V and 7 bases for J; bases not matched to a gene: 12. This CDR3 contains 15 residues. CDR3 sequence: CASSRDRVYLIEAFF. The DNA of the CDR3 is TGTGCCAGCAGTCGGGACAGGGTATACCTAATTGAAGCTTTCTTT.

The chain joins TRBV29-1 to TRBJ1-1; perhaps TRBD1 as D (6 bases). CDR1 and CDR2 (germline): SQVTM, ANQGSEA. This CDR3 has 14 residues. V was cut by 4 bases and J by 0 bases, with 12 bases left in between. The CDR3, as DNA: TGCAGCGTTGGAGCGGACAGCATGAACACTGAAGCTTTCTTT. The encoded protein is CSVGADSMNTEAFF.

The V and J genes are TRBV11-2 and TRBJ1-5; the match to TRBD1 covers 8 bases. After removal of 0 bases from V and 4 bases from J, the junction contained 5 bases not matched to a gene. Germline values: CDR1 SGHAT, CDR2 FQNNGV. The CDR3 loop spans 16 amino acids. The CDR3 DNA is TGTGCCAGCAGCTTAGAACCCCAGGGGGCGAATCAGCCCCAGCATTTT. It is translated as CASSLEPQGANQPQHF.

The rearrangement links TRBV19 to TRBJ2-7; 9 nucleotides agree with TRBD1. The CDR3 has 14 residues. Trimming removed 5 bases from V and 6 bases from J; junction bases left unmatched: 8. Germline CDR1 reads LNHDA; CDR2 reads SQIVND (reference sequence). CDR3 sequence: CASSPDRGAAEQYF. CDR3 in DNA: TGTGCCAGTAGTCCCGACAGGGGGGCGGCCGAGCAGTACTTC.

The rearrangement links TRBV29-1 to TRBJ1-2; D unclear. The CDR3 is 12 residues long. Trimming took off 6 bases at V and 5 bases at J, with 13 bases between the two ends. The germline V gene encodes CDR1 SQVTM and CDR2 ANQGSEA. Here the CDR3 DNA reads TGCAGCGTACCCAGTTTGCCGTATGGCTACACCTTC. Translating it yields CSVPSLPYGYTF.

V usage is TRBV5-1 and J usage is TRBJ1-4; TRBD1 might be the D (6 bases). The V and J ends lost 3 bases and 8 bases respectively, with 14 bases between them. CDR1 and CDR2 (germline): SGHRS, YFSETQ. The CDR3 spans 14 residues. The CDR3 here is CASSSRGQIEKLFF. In DNA form, the CDR3 reads TGCGCCAGCAGCTCCAGGGGTCAGATAGAAAAACTGTTTTTT.

The J gene is TRBJ1-3, the V gene TRBV27; 7 nucleotides line up with TRBD1. CDR3 length equals 16 residues. CDR1 is MNHEY and CDR2 is SMNVEV in the germline V gene (reference sequence). J was trimmed by 2 bases and V by 6 bases; bases with no gene match: 10. In DNA, the CDR3 is TGTGCCAGCAGCAGAATAGCAGGGGGACCTGGAAACACCATATATTTT. Its translation: CASSRIAGGPGNTIYF.

The chain carries TRBV27 and TRBJ1-6; 10 bases match TRBD1. V gave up 5 bases and J gave up 6 bases; unmatched junction bases: 4. The CDR3 contains 15 residues. Germline V lookup: CDR1 MNHEY, CDR2 SMNVEV (reference sequence). In DNA form, the CDR3 reads TGTGCCAGCAGTGTCGGGACAGGGGCTAATTCACCCCTCCACTTT. The encoded protein is CASSVGTGANSPLHF.

CDR3 DNA sequence: TGTGCCAGCAGTCCAGCAGGGGGGTCTGGGGCCAACGTCCTGACTTTC. This translates into CASSPAGGSGANVLTF. This sequence joins TRBV27 and TRBJ2-6, with D perhaps matching TRBD1 (7 bases). Germline V gives CDR1 MNHEY, CDR2 SMNVEV (reference sequence). This CDR3 contains 16 residues. V was clipped by 5 bases and J by 1 base, with 12 bases between them.

The chain combines TRBV5-6 with TRBJ2-7; D gene ambiguous. The germline V gene has CDR1 SGHDT and CDR2 YYEEEE. Trimming stripped 1 base from V and 3 bases from J, with 8 bases between. The CDR3 contains 13 residues. The CDR3: CASSLNSFYEQYF. CDR3 DNA sequence: TGTGCCAGCAGCTTGAACAGCTTCTACGAGCAGTACTTC.

The chain joins TRBV13 to TRBJ2-1; unclear D gene. Looked up from germline, CDR1 is PRHDT and CDR2 is FYEKMQ (reference sequence). This CDR3 region has 17 residues. Trimming cost V 4 bases and J 3 bases, with 19 bases left between them. CDR3 loop: CASSSRPLVRIYNEQFF. The CDR3 DNA sequence: TGTGCCAGCAGCTCCCGCCCCCTAGTGAGGATCTACAATGAGCAGTTCTTC.

The V gene is TRBV6-5, the J gene TRBJ2-1; D is undetermined. The CDR3 runs 15 residues. V shed 2 bases and J shed 3 bases, with 11 bases lying between them. Looked up from germline, CDR1 is MNHEY and CDR2 is SVGAGI. In nucleotides, the CDR3 is TGTGCCAGCAGTTACCCTAAGGCAGGCTACAATGAGCAGTTCTTC. Translating it yields CASSYPKAGYNEQFF.